The following is a T cell receptor beta chain sequence with its context. As yet, its antigen is unknown. This CDR3 comprises 15 residues. Germline CDR1 MNHNY, CDR2 SVGAGI (reference sequence). After removal of 6 bases from V and 2 bases from J, the junction contained 9 bases not matched to a gene. In the PCR, 60 Vbeta and 13 Jbeta primers were used. Sequenced by immunoSEQ multiplex PCR; TCRdb stores in-frame clones only, minus some. The sample holds tens of thousands of clones; more than 75% are singletons and the top ten take approximately 6%. The data were obtained in a study of cytomegalovirus exposure and HLA in healthy donors. Study-level points and caveats: Reported results showed that the classifier diagnosed cytomegalovirus status with high specificity and sensitivity. Further analysis, carried out later, found HLA-associated TCR beta chains more clonally expanded than equally common other chains.

The sample consisted of PBMCs. The genes are TRBV6-6 and TRBJ2-7; 8 bases align to TRBD1. This sequence was found in a male donor in good health and CMV-seronegative. CDR3 amino acids: CASRSSGTGTYEQYF. In nucleotides, the CDR3 is TGTGCCAGCAGAAGCTCCGGGACAGGCACCTACGAGCAGTACTTC.